This TCR beta chain stems from a study of cytomegalovirus exposure and HLA in healthy donors. In germline, CDR1 is LGHNA, CDR2 YNFKEQ. With 4 bases clipped from V and 7 bases from J, the junction kept 13 bases outside the gene matches. CDR3 length: 17 amino acids. PCR amplification relied on 60 Vbeta primers (plus 13 Jbeta primers). The data were produced by immunoSEQ multiplex PCR, yet TCRdb's version contains in-frame clones alone and is incomplete. Of about 130,000 clones in the sample, about four fifths are singletons; the top ten hold 3.1%. Specimen: PBMCs. This TCR was recovered from a man aged 30-40 years in good health and CMV-seronegative. This chain uses TRBV4-2 with TRBJ1-6; 7 bases are shared with TRBD1. The CDR3 region has the DNA TGTGCCAGCAGCCGGGACCACTGGGACAGAAAAAATTCACCCCTCCACTTT. Translating it yields CASSRDHWDRKNSPLHF.